The 5 T cell receptor beta chains below were found in one sample sequenced in a study of CD8 T cells in ankylosing spondylitis. Each CDR3 protein gets one entry after TCRdb re-called the 5' RACE reads with MiXCR. The data show a few hundred thousand distinct CDR3 sequences, with roughly 20% seen just once and 3.5% held by the top ten. Material: blood, either unsorted or a sorted T cell fraction (not recorded which). All receptors derive from a female donor with ankylosing spondylitis or in good health (not recorded which).

About this clonotype itself: The junction shows a germline mismatch at one end, possibly a read error. This sequence joins TRBV20-1 and TRBJ2-1; D is unresolved. The CDR3 covers 16 residues. The germline CDR1 and CDR2 sequences are DFQATT and SNEGSKA (reference sequence). As DNA, the CDR3 is TGCTGTGCTAGAGATCCACGCAGGAGCTCCTACAATGAGCAGTTCTTC. It specifies CCARDPRRSSYNEQFF.

This clonotype has only a few counts. The chain recombines TRBV6-1 with TRBJ2-3; D is perhaps TRBD2 (6 bases). V lost 6 bases and J 1 base, leaving 11 bases between the germline ends. The CDR3 sequence is 14 residues long. Looked up from germline, CDR1 is MNHNS and CDR2 is SASEGT. The CDR3 DNA reads as TGTGCCAGCAGCGGAGGGCGGGGCACAGATACGCAGTATTTT. Translation: CASSGGRGTDTQYF.

The rearrangement joins TRBV5-4 to TRBJ1-2; D is perhaps TRBD1 (5 bases). Germline CDR1 reads SGHNT; CDR2 reads YYREEE (reference sequence). Between the trimmed V and J ends, which lost 0 bases and 8 bases, there was a span of 17 bases. The length of the CDR3 is 15 residues. CDR3 sequence reads: CASSLVVARGEGYTF. CDR3 bases: TGTGCCAGCAGCTTGGTGGTTGCGAGGGGCGAAGGCTACACCTTC.

The chain employs TRBV6-1 and TRBJ2-7; 7 bases are a match to TRBD2. With V trimmed by 8 bases and J by 5 bases, 9 bases remained unmatched. Germline lookup yields CDR1 MNHNS and CDR2 SASEGT. There are 13 residues in the CDR3. The CDR3 here is CASYLAGANEQYF. The CDR3 nucleotides are TGTGCCAGCTACTTGGCGGGAGCAAACGAGCAGTACTTC.

This clonotype came up many times. V is TRBV12-3 or TRBV12-4 and J is TRBJ1-4; TRBD1 agrees at 7 bases. This CDR3 has 13 amino acids. The V segment lost 1 base and the J segment 8 bases; nucleotides outside the gene matches: 1. The CDR3 DNA sequence: TGTGCCAGCAGTTTAGAGGGGGCAGAAAAACTGTTTTTT. This sequence encodes CASSLEGAEKLFF.